This TCR beta chain comes out of a study of naive and memory T cell subsets. An equimolar mix of two oligonucleotides served as the beta constant-region primer for TRBC1 and TRBC2. Four rounds of PCR amplified the ligated cDNA using nested alpha and beta constant-region primers plus SP2. From the UMI-ligation and nested PCR reads, TCRdb called clonotypes with MiXCR, one entry per CDR3 protein. The sample has about 4,400 distinct CDR3 sequences, roughly 5.5% seen once. V shed 4 bases, J shed 8 bases, and the junction held 9 bases outside the gene matches. The length of the CDR3 is 16 residues. In germline, CDR1 is SGHVS, CDR2 FQNEAQ. This clonotype was detected many times.

The chain is built from TRBV7-8 and TRBJ2-1; 12 nucleotides agree with TRBD2. Sequencing was done on a sample of effector memory CD8+ T cells from blood. Described subset: effector memory, CD45RA- CD27-. The sequence derives from a human donor in good health. Written as DNA, the CDR3 is TGTGCCAGCAGCTCCGATCTAGCGGGAGGGCCCGATGAGCAGTTCTTC. It encodes CASSSDLAGGPDEQFF. Full variable domain (rest looked up from reference TRBV7-8 and TRBJ2-1): GAGVSQSPRYKVAKRGQDVALRCDPISGHVSLFWYQQALGQGPEFLTYFQNEAQLDKSGLPSDRFFAERPEGSVSTLKIQRTQQEDSAVYLCASSSDLAGGPDEQFFGPGTRLTVL.